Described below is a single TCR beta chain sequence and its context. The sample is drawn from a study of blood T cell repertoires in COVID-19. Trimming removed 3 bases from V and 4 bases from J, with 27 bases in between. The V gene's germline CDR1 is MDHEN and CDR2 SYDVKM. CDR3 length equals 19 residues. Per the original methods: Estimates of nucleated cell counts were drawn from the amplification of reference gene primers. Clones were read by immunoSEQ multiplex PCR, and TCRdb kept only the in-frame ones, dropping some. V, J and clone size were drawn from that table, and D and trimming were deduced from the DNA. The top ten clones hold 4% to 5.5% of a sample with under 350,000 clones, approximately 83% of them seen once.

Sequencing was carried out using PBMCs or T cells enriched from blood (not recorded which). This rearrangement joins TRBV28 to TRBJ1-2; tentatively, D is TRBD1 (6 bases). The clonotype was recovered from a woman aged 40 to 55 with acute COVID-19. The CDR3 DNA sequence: TGTGCCAGCAGTTTTATCGTTTGGGCAGGGGAGTTAAAGGGCTATGGCTACACCTTC. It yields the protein CASSFIVWAGELKGYGYTF.